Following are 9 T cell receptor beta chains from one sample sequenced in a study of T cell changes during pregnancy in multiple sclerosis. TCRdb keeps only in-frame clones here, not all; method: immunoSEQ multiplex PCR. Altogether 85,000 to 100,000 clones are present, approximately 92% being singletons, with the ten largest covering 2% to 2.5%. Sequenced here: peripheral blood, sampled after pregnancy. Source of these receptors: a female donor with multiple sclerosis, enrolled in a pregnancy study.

The CDR3 DNA sequence: TGCAGCGTTGATAAAGCGGGACACGGTGAGACCCAGTACTTC. The encoded protein is CSVDKAGHGETQYF. V is TRBV29-1 and J is TRBJ2-5; D is perhaps TRBD2 (7 bases). Trimming pared 3 bases from V and 5 bases from J, leaving 16 bases between. Germline V CDR1 and CDR2: SQVTM, ANQGSEA. The CDR3 totals 14 residues.

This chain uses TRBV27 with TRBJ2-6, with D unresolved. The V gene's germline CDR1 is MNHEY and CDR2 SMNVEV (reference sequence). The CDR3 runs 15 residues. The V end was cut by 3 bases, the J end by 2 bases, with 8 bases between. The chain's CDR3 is CASSFGGTGANVLTF. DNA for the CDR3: TGTGCCAGCAGTTTCGGTGGTACTGGGGCCAACGTCCTGACTTTC.

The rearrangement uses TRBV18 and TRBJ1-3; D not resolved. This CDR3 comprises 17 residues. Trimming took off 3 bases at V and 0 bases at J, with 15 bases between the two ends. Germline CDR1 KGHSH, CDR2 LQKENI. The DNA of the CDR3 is TGTGCCAGCTCACCCCTTCAAGGACTGAGCTCTGGAAACACCATATATTTT. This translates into CASSPLQGLSSGNTIYF.

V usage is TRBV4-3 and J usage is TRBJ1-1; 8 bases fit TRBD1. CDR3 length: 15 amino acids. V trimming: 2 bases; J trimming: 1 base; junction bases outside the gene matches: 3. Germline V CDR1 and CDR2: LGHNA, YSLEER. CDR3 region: CASSQQGTGNTEAFF. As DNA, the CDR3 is TGCGCCAGCAGCCAACAGGGGACAGGGAACACTGAAGCTTTCTTT.

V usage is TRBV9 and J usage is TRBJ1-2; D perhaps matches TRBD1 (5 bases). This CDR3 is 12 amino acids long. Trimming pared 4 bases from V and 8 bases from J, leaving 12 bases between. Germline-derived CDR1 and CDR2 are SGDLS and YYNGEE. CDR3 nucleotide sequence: TGTGCCAGCAGCCCAATAGGGGTAGGCTACACCTTC. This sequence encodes CASSPIGVGYTF.

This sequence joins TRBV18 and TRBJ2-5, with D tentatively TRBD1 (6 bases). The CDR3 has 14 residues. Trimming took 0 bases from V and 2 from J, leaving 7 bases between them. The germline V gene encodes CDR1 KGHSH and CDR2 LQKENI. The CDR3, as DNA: TGTGCCAGCTCACCACCGGGGACACAAGAGACCCAGTACTTC. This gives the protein CASSPPGTQETQYF.

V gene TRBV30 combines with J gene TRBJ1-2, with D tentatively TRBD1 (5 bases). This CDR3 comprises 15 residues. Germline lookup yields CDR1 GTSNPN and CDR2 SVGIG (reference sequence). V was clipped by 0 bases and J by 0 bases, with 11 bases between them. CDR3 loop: CAWSVVGGANYGYTF. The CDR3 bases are TGTGCCTGGAGTGTTGTCGGGGGGGCTAACTATGGCTACACCTTC.

The chain's CDR3 is CASSEFSLKANYGYTF. The CDR3, as DNA: TGCGCCAGCAGTGAATTTAGCTTAAAAGCTAACTATGGCTACACCTTC. V usage is TRBV10-2 and J usage is TRBJ1-2; unclear D gene. Germline lookup yields CDR1 WSHSY and CDR2 SAAADI. V lost 3 bases and J lost 0, with 14 bases in between. The CDR3 runs to 16 residues.

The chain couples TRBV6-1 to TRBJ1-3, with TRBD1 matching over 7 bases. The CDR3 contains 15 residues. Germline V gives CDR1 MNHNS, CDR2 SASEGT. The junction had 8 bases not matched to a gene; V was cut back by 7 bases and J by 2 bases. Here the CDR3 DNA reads TGTGCCAGCATTCGAGACAGGGCCACTGGAAACACCATATATTTT. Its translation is CASIRDRATGNTIYF.